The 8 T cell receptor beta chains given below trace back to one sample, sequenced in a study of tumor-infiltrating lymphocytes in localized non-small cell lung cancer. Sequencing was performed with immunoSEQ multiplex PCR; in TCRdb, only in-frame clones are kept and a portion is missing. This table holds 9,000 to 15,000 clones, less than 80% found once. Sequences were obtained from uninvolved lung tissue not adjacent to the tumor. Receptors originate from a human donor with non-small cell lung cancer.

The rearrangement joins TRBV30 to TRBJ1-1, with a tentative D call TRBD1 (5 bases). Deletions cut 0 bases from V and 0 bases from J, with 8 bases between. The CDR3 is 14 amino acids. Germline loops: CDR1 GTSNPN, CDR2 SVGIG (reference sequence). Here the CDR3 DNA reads TGTGCCTGGAGTGTAGGACACCTGAACACTGAAGCTTTCTTT. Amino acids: CAWSVGHLNTEAFF.

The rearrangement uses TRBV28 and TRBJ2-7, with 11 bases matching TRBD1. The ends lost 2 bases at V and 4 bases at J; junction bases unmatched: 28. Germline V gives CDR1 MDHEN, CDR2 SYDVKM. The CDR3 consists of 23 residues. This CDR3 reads CASSLLIGISPGQGELSAYEQYF. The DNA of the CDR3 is TGTGCCAGCAGTTTACTGATCGGGATCAGCCCGGGACAGGGGGAGTTATCGGCTTACGAGCAGTACTTC.

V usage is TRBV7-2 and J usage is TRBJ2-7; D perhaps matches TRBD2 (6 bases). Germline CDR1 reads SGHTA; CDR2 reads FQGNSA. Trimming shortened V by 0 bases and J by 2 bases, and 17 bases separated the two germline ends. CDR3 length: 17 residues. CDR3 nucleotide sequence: TGTGCCAGCAGCTTAGCCCCTGGCGGGGCCAGGCCCTACGAGCAGTACTTC. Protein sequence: CASSLAPGGARPYEQYF.

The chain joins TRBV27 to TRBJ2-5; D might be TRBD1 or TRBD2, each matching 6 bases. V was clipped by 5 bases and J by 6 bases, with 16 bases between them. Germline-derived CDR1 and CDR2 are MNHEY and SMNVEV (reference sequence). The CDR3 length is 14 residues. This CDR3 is CASSGGRGTKTQYF. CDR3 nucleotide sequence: TGTGCCAGCAGTGGGGGCCGGGGGACGAAGACCCAGTACTTC.

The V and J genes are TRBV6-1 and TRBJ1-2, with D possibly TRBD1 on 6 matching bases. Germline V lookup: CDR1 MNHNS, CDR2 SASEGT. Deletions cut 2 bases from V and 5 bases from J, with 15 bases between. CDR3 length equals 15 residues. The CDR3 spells CASSERQANWYGYTF. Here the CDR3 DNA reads TGTGCCAGCAGTGAAAGACAGGCCAATTGGTATGGCTACACCTTC.

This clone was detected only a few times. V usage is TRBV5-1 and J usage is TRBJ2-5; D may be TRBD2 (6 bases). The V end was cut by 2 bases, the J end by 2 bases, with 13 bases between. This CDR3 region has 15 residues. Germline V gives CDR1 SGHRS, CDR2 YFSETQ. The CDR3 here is CASSFAPGTQETQYF. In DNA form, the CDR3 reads TGCGCCAGCAGCTTCGCCCCAGGGACTCAAGAGACCCAGTACTTC.

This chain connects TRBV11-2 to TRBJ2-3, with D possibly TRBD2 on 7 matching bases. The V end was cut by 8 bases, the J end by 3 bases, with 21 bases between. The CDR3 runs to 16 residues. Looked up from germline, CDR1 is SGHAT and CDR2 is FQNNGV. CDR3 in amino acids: CASSRPGGALTDTQYF. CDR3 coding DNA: TGTGCCAGCTCCCGACCTGGGGGGGCCTTAACAGATACGCAGTATTTT.

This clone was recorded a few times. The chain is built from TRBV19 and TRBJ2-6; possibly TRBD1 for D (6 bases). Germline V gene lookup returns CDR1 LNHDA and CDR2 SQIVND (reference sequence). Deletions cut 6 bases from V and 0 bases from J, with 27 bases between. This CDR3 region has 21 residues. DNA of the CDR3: TGTGCCAGTAGCCCAGAGGGTCTCCGCACAGGGATCCTCTCTGGGGCCAACGTCCTGACTTTC. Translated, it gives CASSPEGLRTGILSGANVLTF.